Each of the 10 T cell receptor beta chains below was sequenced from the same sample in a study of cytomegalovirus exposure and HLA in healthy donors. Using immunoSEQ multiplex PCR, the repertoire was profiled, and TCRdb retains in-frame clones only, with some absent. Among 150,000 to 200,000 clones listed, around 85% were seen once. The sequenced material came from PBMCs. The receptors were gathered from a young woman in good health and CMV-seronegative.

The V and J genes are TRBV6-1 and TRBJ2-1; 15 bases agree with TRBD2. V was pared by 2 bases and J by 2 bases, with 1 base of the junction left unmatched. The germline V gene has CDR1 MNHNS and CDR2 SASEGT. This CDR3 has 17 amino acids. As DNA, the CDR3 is TGTGCCAGCAGTGAATGGACTAGCGGGAGGGCCTACAATGAGCAGTTCTTC. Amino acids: CASSEWTSGRAYNEQFF.

This CDR3 is CASSPGTGGTNEKLFF. Written as DNA, the CDR3 is TGTGCCAGCAGCCCCGGGACAGGGGGAACGAATGAAAAACTGTTTTTT. The chain is built from TRBV7-3 and TRBJ1-4, with 11 positions matching TRBD1. Germline-derived CDR1 and CDR2 are SGHTA and FQGTGA. The CDR3 extends over 16 amino acids. V shed 5 bases, J shed 5 bases, and the junction held 7 bases outside the gene matches.

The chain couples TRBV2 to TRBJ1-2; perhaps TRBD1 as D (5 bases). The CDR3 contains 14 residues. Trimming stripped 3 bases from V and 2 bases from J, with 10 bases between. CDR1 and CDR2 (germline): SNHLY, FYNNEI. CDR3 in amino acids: CASSEGGRNYGYTF. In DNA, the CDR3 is TGTGCCAGCAGTGAGGGGGGACGGAACTATGGCTACACCTTC.

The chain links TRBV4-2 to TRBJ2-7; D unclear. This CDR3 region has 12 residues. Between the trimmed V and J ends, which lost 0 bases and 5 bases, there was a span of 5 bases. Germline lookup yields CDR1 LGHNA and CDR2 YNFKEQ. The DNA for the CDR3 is TGTGCCAGCAGCCAAGAGATTAACGAGCAGTACTTC. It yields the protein CASSQEINEQYF.

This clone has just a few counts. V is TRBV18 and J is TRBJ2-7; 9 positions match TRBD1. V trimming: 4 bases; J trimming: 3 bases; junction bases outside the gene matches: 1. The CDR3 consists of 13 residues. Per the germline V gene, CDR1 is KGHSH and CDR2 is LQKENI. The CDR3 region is CASSRDRVYEQYF. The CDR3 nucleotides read TGTGCCAGCTCACGGGACAGGGTCTACGAGCAGTACTTC. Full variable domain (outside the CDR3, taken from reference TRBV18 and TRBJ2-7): NAGVMQNPRHLVRRRGQEARLRCSPMKGHSHVYWYRQLPEEGLKFMVYLQKENIIDESGMPKERFSAEFPKEGPSILRIQQVVRGDSAAYFCASSRDRVYEQYFGPGTRLTVT.

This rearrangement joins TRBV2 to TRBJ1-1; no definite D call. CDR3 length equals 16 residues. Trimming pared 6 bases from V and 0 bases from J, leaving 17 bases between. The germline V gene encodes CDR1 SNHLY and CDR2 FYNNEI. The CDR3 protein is CASRLFQARMNTEAFF. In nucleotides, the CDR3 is TGTGCCAGCAGGCTATTCCAGGCTCGCATGAACACTGAAGCTTTCTTT.

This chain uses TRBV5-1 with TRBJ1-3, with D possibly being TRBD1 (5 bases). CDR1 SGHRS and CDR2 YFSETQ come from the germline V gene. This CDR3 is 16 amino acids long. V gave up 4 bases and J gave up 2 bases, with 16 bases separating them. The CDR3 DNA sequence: TGCGCCAGCAGCCGTAAGTCGGAGGGACCTGGAAACACCATATATTTT. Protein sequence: CASSRKSEGPGNTIYF.

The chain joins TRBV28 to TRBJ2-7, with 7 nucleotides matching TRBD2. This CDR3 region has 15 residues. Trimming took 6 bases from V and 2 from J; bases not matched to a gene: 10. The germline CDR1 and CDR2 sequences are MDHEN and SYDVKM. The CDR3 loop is CASRTLGGSTYEQYF. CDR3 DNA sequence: TGTGCCAGCAGAACCCTCGGCGGGAGCACCTACGAGCAGTACTTC.

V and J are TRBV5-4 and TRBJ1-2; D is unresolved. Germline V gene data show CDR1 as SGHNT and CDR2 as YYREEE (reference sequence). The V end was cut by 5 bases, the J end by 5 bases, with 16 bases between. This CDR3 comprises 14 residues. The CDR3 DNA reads TGTGCCAGCAGGTTTGGGCAGATGGGGTATGGCTACACCTTC. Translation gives CASRFGQMGYGYTF.

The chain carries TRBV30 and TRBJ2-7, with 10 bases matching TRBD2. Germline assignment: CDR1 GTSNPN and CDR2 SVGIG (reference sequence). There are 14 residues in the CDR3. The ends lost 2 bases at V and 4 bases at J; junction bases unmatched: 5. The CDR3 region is CAWSYLAGEYEQYF. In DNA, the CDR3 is TGTGCCTGGAGTTATCTAGCGGGGGAGTACGAGCAGTACTTC.